This TCR beta chain derives from a study of CD8+ T cells in alopecia areata. Across the whole study: Treated patients were given oral tofacitinib, which was dosed at 5 to 10 mg twice daily. Patients took tofacitinib for 6 to 18 months, followed by 6 drug-free months.

The CDR3 is 12 residues long. With 6 bases removed from V and 9 bases from J, the gap between germline ends came to 12 bases. The germline V gene encodes CDR1 MNHEY and CDR2 SMNVEV (reference sequence). Extracted from the samples, RNA was reverse transcribed into cDNA to serve as the sequencing template. Sequenced by immunoSEQ multiplex PCR; TCRdb stores in-frame clones only, minus some. This sample has 150,000 or so clones, with about 51% found just once. Sequencing used CD8+ T cells sorted from blood, obtained at week 0. This clonotype originated in a human donor with alopecia areata. This chain connects TRBV27 to TRBJ2-1; maybe TRBD1 (6 bases). CDR3 nucleotide sequence: TGTGCCAGCAGAGACAGGACGCGTGAGCAGTTCTTC. It specifies CASRDRTREQFF.